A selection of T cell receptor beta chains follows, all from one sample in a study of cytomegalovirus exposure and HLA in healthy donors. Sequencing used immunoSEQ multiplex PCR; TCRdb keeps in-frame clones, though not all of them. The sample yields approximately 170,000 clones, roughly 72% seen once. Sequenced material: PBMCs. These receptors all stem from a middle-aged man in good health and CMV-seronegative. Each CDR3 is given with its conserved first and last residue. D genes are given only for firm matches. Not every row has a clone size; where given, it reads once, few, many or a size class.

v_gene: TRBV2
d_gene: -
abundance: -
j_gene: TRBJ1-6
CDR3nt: TGTGCCAGCACGCGGAACGAGAGACAGCTAAATTCACCCCTCCACTTT
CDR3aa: CASTRNERQLNSPLHF

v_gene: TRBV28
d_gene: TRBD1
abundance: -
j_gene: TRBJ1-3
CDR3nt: TGTGCCAGCAGCCATAGGACAGGGCGAGGCACTGGAAACACCATATATTTT
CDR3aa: CASSHRTGRGTGNTIYF

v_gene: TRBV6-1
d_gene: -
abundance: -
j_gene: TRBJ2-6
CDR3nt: TGTGCCAGCAGTGTGGGAGGGGGTAGGGCCAACGGCCTGACTTTC
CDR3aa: CASSVGGGRANGLTF

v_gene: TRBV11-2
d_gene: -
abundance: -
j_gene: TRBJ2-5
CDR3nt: TGTGCCAGCAGCGGCACAGGCCAAGAGACCCAGTACTTC
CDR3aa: CASSGTGQETQYF

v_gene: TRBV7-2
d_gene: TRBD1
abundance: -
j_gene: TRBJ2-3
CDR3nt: TGTGCCAGCAGCCCGAACAGGGGGCGGAATACGCAGTATTTT
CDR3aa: CASSPNRGRNTQYF

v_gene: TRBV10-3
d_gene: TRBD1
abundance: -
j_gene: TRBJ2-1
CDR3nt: TGTGCCATCAGTGAAGCCCAGGGGGCGTACAATGAGCAGTTCTTC
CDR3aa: CAISEAQGAYNEQFF

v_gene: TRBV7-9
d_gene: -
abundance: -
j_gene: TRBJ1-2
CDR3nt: TGTGCCAGCAGCTTAAATACGCAGGGCAATGGCTACACCTTC
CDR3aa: CASSLNTQGNGYTF

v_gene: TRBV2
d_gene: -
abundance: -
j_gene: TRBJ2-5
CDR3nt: TGTGCCAGCAATCTACAGGCCCCCGAGGCCCAGTACTTC
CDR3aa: CASNLQAPEAQYF

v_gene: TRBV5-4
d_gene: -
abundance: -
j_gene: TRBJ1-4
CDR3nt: TGTGCCAGCAGCCGGGCGGGTTTCGGAAAACTGTTTTTT
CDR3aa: CASSRAGFGKLFF

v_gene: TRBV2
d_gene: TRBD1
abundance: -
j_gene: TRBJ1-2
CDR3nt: TGTGCCAGCAGTGAAGCGCGGGACAGGGCGGGCGGCTACACCTTC
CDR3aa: CASSEARDRAGGYTF

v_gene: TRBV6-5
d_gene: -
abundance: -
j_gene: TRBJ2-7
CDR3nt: TGTGCCAGCAGTTACTTTAAACAGGGTTACGAGCAGTACTTC
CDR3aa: CASSYFKQGYEQYF

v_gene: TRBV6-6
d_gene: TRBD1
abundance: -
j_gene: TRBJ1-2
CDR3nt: TGTGCCAGCAGTTCCCCTCGGGACAGGGGAAACTATGGCTACACCTTC
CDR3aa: CASSSPRDRGNYGYTF

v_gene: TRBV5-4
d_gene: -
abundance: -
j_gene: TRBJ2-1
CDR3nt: TGTGCCAGCACCCGCGCGGGGGCGGCCTACAATGAGCAGTTCTTC
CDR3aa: CASTRAGAAYNEQFF

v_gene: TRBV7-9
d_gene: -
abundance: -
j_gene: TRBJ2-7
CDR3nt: TGTGCCAGCAGCTTAAACGAGGGCGTCAGCTCCTACGAGCAGTACTTC
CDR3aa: CASSLNEGVSSYEQYF

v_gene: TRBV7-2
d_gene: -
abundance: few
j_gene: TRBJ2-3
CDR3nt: TGTGCCAGCAGCTTTAGCGGAGAACGCACAGATACGCAGTATTTT
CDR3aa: CASSFSGERTDTQYF

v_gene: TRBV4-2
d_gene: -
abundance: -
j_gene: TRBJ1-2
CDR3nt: TGTGCCAGCAGCCAAGAAGCCCTTAACTATGGCTACACCTTC
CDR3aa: CASSQEALNYGYTF

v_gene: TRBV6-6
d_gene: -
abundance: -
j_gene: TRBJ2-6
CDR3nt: TGTGCCAGCAGTCTATCTGGGGCCAACGTCCTGACTTTC
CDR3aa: CASSLSGANVLTF

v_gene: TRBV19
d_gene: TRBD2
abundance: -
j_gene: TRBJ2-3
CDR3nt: TGTGCCAGTACCCTTAGCGGGAGGGCGAGCACAGATACGCAGTATTTT
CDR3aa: CASTLSGRASTDTQYF

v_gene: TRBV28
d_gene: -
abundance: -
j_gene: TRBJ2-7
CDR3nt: TGTGCCAGCAGCGTTCCCGGAGGGTCCTACGAGCAGTACTTC
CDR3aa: CASSVPGGSYEQYF

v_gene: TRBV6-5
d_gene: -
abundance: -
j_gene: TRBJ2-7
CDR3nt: TGTGCCAGCAGTTACTCGGCCGACTCCTACGAGCAGTACTTC
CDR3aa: CASSYSADSYEQYF

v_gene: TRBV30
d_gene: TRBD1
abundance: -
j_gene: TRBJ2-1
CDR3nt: TGTGCCTCCTTTGACAGGGGACAGGAGCAGTTCTTC
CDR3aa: CASFDRGQEQFF

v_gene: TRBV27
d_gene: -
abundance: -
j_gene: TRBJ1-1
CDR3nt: TGTGCCAGCAGTTTATATACCCCTCGGGGGGTAGGCACTGAAGCTTTCTTT
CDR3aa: CASSLYTPRGVGTEAFF

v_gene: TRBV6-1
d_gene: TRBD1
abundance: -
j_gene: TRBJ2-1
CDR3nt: TGTGCCAGCAGAGTACGGACAGGTAGCTACAATGAGCAGTTCTTC
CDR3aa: CASRVRTGSYNEQFF

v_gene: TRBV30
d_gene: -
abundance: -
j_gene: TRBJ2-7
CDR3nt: TGTGCCTGGAGTGTTATTTACGAGCAGTACTTC
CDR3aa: CAWSVIYEQYF

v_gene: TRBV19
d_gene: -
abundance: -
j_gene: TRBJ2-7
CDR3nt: TGTGCCAGTAGTGTTACGCCCCCAGCGATCGACTACGAGCAGTACTTC
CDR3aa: CASSVTPPAIDYEQYF

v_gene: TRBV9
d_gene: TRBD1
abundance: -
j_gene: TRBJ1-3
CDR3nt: TGTGCCAGCAGAGCCCGGGACAGCGGGGGCACCATATATTTT
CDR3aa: CASRARDSGGTIYF

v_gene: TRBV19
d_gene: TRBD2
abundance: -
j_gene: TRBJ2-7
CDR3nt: TGTGCCAGTAGTACGGGAGGACTAGCGGGAGTCTACGAGCAGTACTTC
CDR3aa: CASSTGGLAGVYEQYF

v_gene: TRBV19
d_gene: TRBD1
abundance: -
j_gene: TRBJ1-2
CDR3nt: TGTGCCAGTAGTCTTACCCGGGACAGGGGATACTATGGCCACACCTTC
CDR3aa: CASSLTRDRGYYGHTF

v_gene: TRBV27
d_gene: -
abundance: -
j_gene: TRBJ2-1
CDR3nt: TGTGCCAGCGGAAAGTCCGGGGCCTACAATGAGCAGTTCTTC
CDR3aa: CASGKSGAYNEQFF